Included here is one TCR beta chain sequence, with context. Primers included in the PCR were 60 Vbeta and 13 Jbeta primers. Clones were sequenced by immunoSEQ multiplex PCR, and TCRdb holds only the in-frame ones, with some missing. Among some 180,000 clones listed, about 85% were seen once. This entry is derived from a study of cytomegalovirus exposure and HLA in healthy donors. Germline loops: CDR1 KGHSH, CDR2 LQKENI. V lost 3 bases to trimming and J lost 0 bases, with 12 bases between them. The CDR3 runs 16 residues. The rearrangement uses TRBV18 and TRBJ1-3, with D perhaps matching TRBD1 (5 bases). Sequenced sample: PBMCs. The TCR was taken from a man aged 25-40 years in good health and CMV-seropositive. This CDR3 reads CASSPLGESSGNTIYF. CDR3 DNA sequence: TGTGCCAGCTCACCTTTAGGGGAAAGCTCTGGAAACACCATATATTTT. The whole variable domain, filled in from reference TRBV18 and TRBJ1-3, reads NAGVMQNPRHLVRRRGQEARLRCSPMKGHSHVYWYRQLPEEGLKFMVYLQKENIIDESGMPKERFSAEFPKEGPSILRIQQVVRGDSAAYFCASSPLGESSGNTIYFGEGSWLTVV.